This entry describes one TCR beta chain. Antigen: not known. This record belongs to a study of identical twins. Notes on the study in general: Instead of following the same donors, the conclusions were based on cross-sectional statistical analysis. Models predicted less out-of-frame TCR alpha sharing in monozygotic twins than was found.

A single record per CDR3 protein comes from TCRdb applying MiXCR to the 5' RACE reads. The profile covers about 250,000 distinct CDR3 sequences, with 6% to 8.5% appearing a single time and around 5% taken by the ten largest. Germline CDR1 MNHEY, CDR2 SMNVEV (reference sequence). The CDR3 extends over 16 amino acids. Trimming left V 3 bases short and J 2 bases short, with 14 bases between. The same data also went into a second study, on yellow fever vaccine responses in identical twins.

This clonotype originated in a woman aged 18-29 years in good health. The source material was CD8+ T cells sorted from blood. The chain combines TRBV27 with TRBJ2-1, with D possibly matching TRBD2 (6 bases). The CDR3 reads CASSFKVLAAYNEQFF. CDR3 DNA sequence: TGTGCCAGCAGTTTTAAGGTCTTAGCGGCCTACAATGAGCAGTTCTTC.